This T cell receptor beta chain was observed in a study of Ad26.COV2.S vaccination and SARS-CoV-2 variants. About the research overall: Sample donor was a member of the COV1001 Ad26.COV2.S trial arm. Doses of Ad26.COV2.S were injected into muscle once or twice, 56 days apart.

The repertoire was sequenced with immunoSEQ multiplex PCR; TCRdb's copy has only in-frame clones and lacks some. The sample carries about 350,000 clones, 88% recorded once. As for treatment: roughly 20 received Ad26.COV2.S at low or high dose, single or two shots; a few received placebo; per-sample allocation not given. Sampling was performed 63 days after the first vaccine or placebo injection. A Boston adult aged 18-55 years was the donor. V was clipped by 0 bases and J by 2 bases, with 10 bases between them. The CDR3 has 15 amino acids. Germline values: CDR1 SGHNT, CDR2 YYREEE (reference sequence).

The TCR comes from a person between 18 and 59 years old who received the Ad26.COV2.S COVID-19 vaccine or a placebo. The source material was peripheral blood, sampled in a trial of Ad26.COV2.S vaccine versus placebo. This sequence joins TRBV5-4 and TRBJ2-3, with D maybe TRBD1 (6 bases). The CDR3 is CASSLGRGITDTQYF. As DNA, the CDR3 is TGTGCCAGCAGCTTGGGCAGGGGCATCACAGATACGCAGTATTTT.